This T cell receptor beta chain came from a study of T cells expressing NK-cell markers. At the level of the study: In sorted CD3+CD56+NKG2C+, CD3+CD56+NKG2C- and CD3+CD56-NKG2C+ T cells, TCR beta repertoires were obtained. Seven of the eight sequenced donors were classified as HCMV-seropositive, and one was classified as seronegative.

5'RACE template switching built TCR beta cDNA with unique molecular identifiers. TCRdb reprocessed the 5' RACE reads, keeping one entry per CDR3 protein, no DNA. The sample has roughly 160,000 distinct CDR3 sequences; the top ten hold about 18%. A remark on this clonotype: What it binds is unknown.

CDR1 is MNHNY, CDR2 SVGAGI, per germline (reference sequence). The CDR3 is 12 amino acids. Broader study findings: Of the CD8+ T cell pool in several donors, about 1.0-8% was accounted for by dominant NKG2C+ clonotypes.

V gene TRBV6-6 combines with J gene TRBJ1-1. The sequenced sample consisted of blood T cells: a sorted CD56 or NKG2C T cell subset, CD4+ or CD8+ T cells, or bulk PBMC T cells (not recorded which). The sequence came from a woman aged 18 to 75 in good health. CDR3 protein: CASTDRYTEAFF.